This T cell receptor (beta chain) was identified in a study of blood T cell repertoires in COVID-19. The wider study: The study drew acute and convalescent COVID-19 samples from the United States, Italy and Spain.

The V end was cut by 3 bases, the J end by 6 bases, with 15 bases between. From germline, CDR1 is SNHLY and CDR2 FYNNEI. CDR3 length equals 15 residues. This clone has more than one count but fewer than ten. The repertoire was sequenced with immunoSEQ multiplex PCR; TCRdb's copy has only in-frame clones and lacks some. The table records approximately 110,000 clones, 65% to 80% of them present only once. The TCR was taken from a woman aged 70 to 79 with acute or convalescent COVID-19. This chain connects TRBV2 to TRBJ1-5; D may be TRBD1 (5 bases). Sequenced material: peripheral blood. CDR3 DNA: TGTGCCAGCAGTGATGGTTTGGGCAGGGCTCAGCCCCAGCATTTT. Protein sequence: CASSDGLGRAQPQHF.